Described below is a single TCR beta chain sequence and its context. This record belongs to a study of blood T cell repertoires in COVID-19. For the study at large: Acute and convalescent COVID-19 samples came from the United States, Italy and Spain. Sample material is recorded as cDNA or gDNA derived from T cells, B-cell-depleted T cells, or PBMCs.

As processed by the authors: Amplification of reference gene primers was used by the study to estimate nucleated cell counts. The repertoire was sequenced with immunoSEQ multiplex PCR; TCRdb's copy has only in-frame clones and lacks some. V, J and clone size are taken as reported in that table, and D and trimming were inferred from the DNA itself. Of around 130,000 clones in the sample, around 85% were seen once. The CDR3 covers 12 residues. V dropped 1 base and J dropped 13 bases, with 13 bases sitting between them. Germline values: CDR1 SGHTA, CDR2 FQGNSA. This clonotype was obtained from a woman over 75 with acute or convalescent COVID-19. Sequencing used peripheral blood. The V gene is TRBV7-2, the J gene TRBJ1-2, with D perhaps matching TRBD1 (6 bases). The CDR3 DNA reads TGTGCCAGCAGCTTAGTAGGGGGGACTACCACCTTC. It encodes CASSLVGGTTTF.